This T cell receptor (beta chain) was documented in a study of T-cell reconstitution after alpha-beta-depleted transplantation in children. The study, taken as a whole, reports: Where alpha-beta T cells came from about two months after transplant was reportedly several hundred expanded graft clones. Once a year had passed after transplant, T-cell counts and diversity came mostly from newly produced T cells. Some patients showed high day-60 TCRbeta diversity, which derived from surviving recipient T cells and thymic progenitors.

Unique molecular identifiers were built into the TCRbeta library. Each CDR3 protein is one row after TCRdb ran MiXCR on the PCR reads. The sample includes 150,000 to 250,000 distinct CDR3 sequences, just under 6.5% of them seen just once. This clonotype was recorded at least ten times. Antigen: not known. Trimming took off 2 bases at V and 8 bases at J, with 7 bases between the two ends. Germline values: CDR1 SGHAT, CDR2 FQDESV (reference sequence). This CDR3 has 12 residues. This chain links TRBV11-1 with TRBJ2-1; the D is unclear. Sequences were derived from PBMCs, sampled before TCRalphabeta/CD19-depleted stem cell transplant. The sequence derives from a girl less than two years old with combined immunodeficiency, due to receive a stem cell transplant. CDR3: CASSLNSDEQFF. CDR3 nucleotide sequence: TGTGCCAGCAGCTTAAATTCCGATGAGCAGTTCTTC.